The 13 T cell receptor beta chains reported below all come from one sample, sequenced in a study of shared clonotypes between healthy human individuals. Generated by immunoSEQ multiplex PCR, the TCRdb table keeps only in-frame clones and is missing some. The repertoire has roughly 480,000 clones, 70% to 80% of them found once; the top ten carry over 9.5%. The specimen was PBMCs. These receptors were collected from a woman aged 40 to 49 in good health. Some clones in this sample may be carry-over from other donors' samples.

The rearrangement uses TRBV9 and TRBJ1-5; D unclear. Germline assignment: CDR1 SGDLS and CDR2 YYNGEE. The CDR3 is 15 residues long. V lost 0 bases and J 0 bases, leaving 7 bases between the germline ends. The CDR3 region is CASSVDPHSNQPQHF. The CDR3 coding sequence is TGTGCCAGCAGCGTAGACCCCCATAGCAATCAGCCCCAGCATTTT.

This clone was seen a handful of times. The chain has TRBV10-2 and TRBJ1-1; D not certain. Germline CDR1 WSHSY, CDR2 SAAADI. Trimming removed 6 bases at V and 8 bases at J, with 16 bases between. The CDR3 has 13 amino acids. The CDR3 DNA reads as TGCGCCAGCAGGGGCCAGCGAATGGCGGAAGCTTTCTTT. Its protein product is CASRGQRMAEAFF.

The rearrangement links TRBV7-9 to TRBJ2-7; 8 bases map to TRBD2. There are 16 residues in the CDR3. CDR1 and CDR2 from the germline V gene are SEHNR and FQNEAQ (reference sequence). Trimming took 0 bases from V and 2 from J; bases not matched to a gene: 6. Here the CDR3 DNA reads TGTGCCAGCAGCTTAGCAATAGCGGGACTGACCTACGAGCAGTACTTC. Residues: CASSLAIAGLTYEQYF.

The rearrangement uses TRBV2 and TRBJ1-1, with D perhaps TRBD1 (5 bases). Germline CDR1 reads SNHLY; CDR2 reads FYNNEI. The CDR3 sequence is 15 residues long. V lost 2 bases to trimming and J lost 6 bases, with 16 bases between them. CDR3 in amino acids: CASSERTWVSSEAFF. DNA for the CDR3: TGTGCCAGCAGTGAAAGGACATGGGTTAGTTCTGAAGCTTTCTTT. Drawing the rest from reference TRBV2 and TRBJ1-1, the complete variable domain is EPEVTQTPSHQVTQMGQEVILRCVPISNHLYFYWYRQILGQKVEFLVSFYNNEISEKSEIFDDQFSVERPDGSNFTLKIRSTKLEDSAMYFCASSERTWVSSEAFFGQGTRLTVV.

This sequence joins TRBV5-1 and TRBJ2-5; 9 bases map to TRBD1. Germline assignment: CDR1 SGHRS and CDR2 YFSETQ. The ends lost 0 bases at V and 5 bases at J; junction bases unmatched: 8. The CDR3 length is 16 residues. The CDR3 DNA reads TGCGCCAGCAGCTTGGAGGGACAGGGCCACAAGGAGACCCAGTACTTC. Encoded protein: CASSLEGQGHKETQYF.

The table lists this clone with a count of one. The rearrangement joins TRBV6-4 to TRBJ2-6; no reliable D call. V gave up 3 bases and J gave up 1 base, with 4 bases separating them. The CDR3 consists of 14 residues. The V gene's germline CDR1 is MRHNA and CDR2 SNTAGT. This CDR3 reads CASSEISGANVLTF. In nucleotides, the CDR3 is TGTGCCAGCAGTGAGATTTCTGGGGCCAACGTCCTGACTTTC.

The chain combines TRBV9 with TRBJ2-3; a possible D gene is TRBD2 (5 bases). Trimming pared 3 bases from V and 8 bases from J, leaving 19 bases between. The CDR3 consists of 15 residues. Germline values: CDR1 SGDLS, CDR2 YYNGEE. The CDR3 bases are TGTGCCAGCAGCGGTGCAGCGGCCCCAGAGGGTACGCAGTATTTT. It specifies CASSGAAAPEGTQYF.

To note about this clone: A read error may account for a junction end that differs from germline. V is TRBV5-1 and J is TRBJ2-7; 9 bases agree with TRBD1. Germline loops: CDR1 SGHRS, CDR2 YFSETQ. The CDR3 spans 16 residues. The CDR3 reads CASSAPGQGPSHEQYF. CDR3 in DNA: TGCGCCAGCAGCGCCCCGGGACAGGGTCCCTCCCACGAGCAGTACTTC. The full variable domain, completed using reference TRBV5-1 and TRBJ2-7, is KAGVTQTPRYLIKTRGQQVTLSCSPISGHRSVSWYQQTPGQGLQFLFEYFSETQRNKGNFPGRFSGRQFSNSRSEMNVSTLELGDSALYLCASSAPGQGPSHEQYFGPGTRLTVT.

The chain links TRBV7-2 to TRBJ2-7; 8 bases map to TRBD2. CDR3 length: 15 residues. With 0 bases clipped from V and 2 bases from J, the junction kept 3 bases outside the gene matches. Germline CDR1 is SGHTA and CDR2 is FQGNSA. As DNA, the CDR3 is TGTGCCAGCAGCTTAGCAACGGGAGGGCCCTACGAGCAGTACTTC. This sequence encodes CASSLATGGPYEQYF.

V usage is TRBV6-1 and J usage is TRBJ2-3; tentatively, D is TRBD2 (6 bases). V lost 8 bases, J lost 1 base, and 13 bases lay in between. The CDR3 contains 14 residues. Germline CDR1 MNHNS, CDR2 SASEGT. The CDR3: CASLRTGGTDTQYF. CDR3 DNA sequence: TGTGCCAGCCTACGTACGGGAGGCACAGATACGCAGTATTTT.

This clone showed up just a few times. This sample also contains other DNA sequences that code for the same CDR3. V usage is TRBV30 and J usage is TRBJ1-3; D not resolved. CDR1 is GTSNPN and CDR2 is SVGIG in the germline V gene (reference sequence). V lost 1 base to trimming and J lost 5 bases, with 0 bases between them. The CDR3 length is 10 residues. In DNA, the CDR3 is TGTGCCTGGAGTGGAAACACCATATATTTT. It specifies CAWSGNTIYF.

In its sample, this clone was seen many times. Here the CDR3 reads CASSTNTDTQYF. Here the CDR3 DNA reads TGTGCCAGCAGCACCAACACAGATACGCAGTATTTT. The V and J genes are TRBV9 and TRBJ2-3; D is uncertain. Trimming left V 4 bases short and J 2 bases short, with 5 bases between. The CDR3 runs to 12 residues. Germline assignment: CDR1 SGDLS and CDR2 YYNGEE.

The chain employs TRBV28 and TRBJ1-5, with no clear D. The germline CDR1 and CDR2 sequences are MDHEN and SYDVKM. Trimming removed 8 bases from V and 0 bases from J, with 14 bases in between. The CDR3 sequence is 15 residues long. This chain's CDR3 is CASDPGTHSNQPQHF. DNA of the CDR3: TGTGCCAGCGATCCGGGCACCCATAGCAATCAGCCCCAGCATTTT.